These 18 T cell receptor beta chains share one sample of origin, sequenced in a study of PD-1 blockade in mismatch repair-deficient tumors. Method: immunoSEQ multiplex PCR; TCRdb's copy keeps in-frame clones and lacks some. The sample comprises some 70,000 clones, approximately 80% of which are singletons, and 4.5% to 6.5% rests with the top ten. This sample comprised peripheral blood, obtained 2 weeks after starting pembrolizumab. The receptors derive from an adult with mismatch repair-deficient cancer.

V usage is TRBV4-1 and J usage is TRBJ1-1, with a weak D call TRBD1 (5 bases). This CDR3 comprises 12 residues. From germline, CDR1 is MGHRA and CDR2 YSYEKL. The ends were cut back, 0 bases at V and 10 bases at J, with 9 bases in the middle. Here the CDR3 reads CASSQDAGLAFF. DNA of the CDR3: TGCGCCAGCAGCCAAGACGCAGGGTTAGCTTTCTTT.

The gene calls are TRBV25-1 and TRBJ1-3, with D possibly matching TRBD1 (5 bases). Trimming stripped 6 bases from V and 2 bases from J, with 14 bases between. Per the germline V gene, CDR1 is MGHDK and CDR2 is SYGVNS. This CDR3 is 15 amino acids long. The chain's CDR3 is CASSAGHYAGNTIYF. Here the CDR3 DNA reads TGTGCCAGCAGCGCCGGACATTACGCTGGAAACACCATATATTTT.

The chain links TRBV6-6 to TRBJ1-5; maybe TRBD1 (6 bases). Germline V gene sequence: CDR1 MNHNY, CDR2 SVGAGI (reference sequence). V was clipped by 7 bases and J by 5 bases, with 12 bases between them. The CDR3 totals 13 residues. The CDR3 coding sequence is TGTGCCAGCAATCAACAGGGTTATCAGCCCCAGCATTTT. Translating gives CASNQQGYQPQHF.

There are a few counts of this clone. The chain combines TRBV5-1 with TRBJ2-5; D is unresolved. Trimming left V 1 base short and J 2 bases short, with 9 bases between. Germline V CDR1 and CDR2: SGHRS, YFSETQ. The CDR3 consists of 14 residues. For the CDR3, the DNA is TGCGCCAGCAGCTTGATATCAACTCAAGAGACCCAGTACTTC. This translates into CASSLISTQETQYF.

This clone was detected only once. The V call is TRBV4-1, the J call TRBJ1-1; TRBD1 matches at 7 bases. The V and J ends lost 3 bases and 4 bases, in that order; junction bases with no gene match: 8. In germline, CDR1 is MGHRA, CDR2 YSYEKL. There are 15 residues in the CDR3. Here the CDR3 reads CASSHRQGGGTEAFF. The CDR3 DNA reads as TGCGCCAGCAGCCATAGACAGGGCGGGGGCACTGAAGCTTTCTTT.

This rearrangement joins TRBV7-9 to TRBJ2-4; TRBD1 matches 7 bases. CDR3 size: 16 residues. Germline V gene lookup returns CDR1 SEHNR and CDR2 FQNEAQ (reference sequence). The trim removed 1 base at V and 1 base at J, leaving 4 bases unmatched. The CDR3 DNA reads as TGTGCCAGCAGCTTAGGACCGGACAGGGCCAAAAACATTCAGTACTTC. Protein: CASSLGPDRAKNIQYF. Full variable domain (remainder filled in from reference TRBV7-9 and TRBJ2-4): DTGVSQNPRHKITKRGQNVTFRCDPISEHNRLYWYRQTLGQGPEFLTYFQNEAQLEKSRLLSDRFSAERPKGSFSTLEIQRTEQGDSAMYLCASSLGPDRAKNIQYFGAGTRLSVL.

V and J are TRBV6-1 and TRBJ1-2; D is unresolved. V dropped 1 base and J dropped 4 bases, with 16 bases sitting between them. Germline CDR1 reads MNHNS; CDR2 reads SASEGT. The CDR3 spans 16 residues. DNA of the CDR3: TGTGCCAGCAGTGAAGGGCTCGGTGAGGGCGGCTATGGCTACACCTTC. It is translated as CASSEGLGEGGYGYTF.

The chain links TRBV2 to TRBJ2-7; TRBD1 aligns across 8 bases. The CDR3 contains 12 residues. The V and J ends lost 11 bases and 2 bases, in that order; junction bases with no gene match: 5. CDR1 and CDR2 (germline): SNHLY, FYNNEI. CDR3 region: CAARDRPYEQYF. CDR3 nucleotide sequence: TGTGCCGCCCGGGACAGGCCCTACGAGCAGTACTTC. The full variable domain, completed using reference TRBV2 and TRBJ2-7, is EPEVTQTPSHQVTQMGQEVILRCVPISNHLYFYWYRQILGQKVEFLVSFYNNEISEKSEIFDDQFSVERPDGSNFTLKIRSTKLEDSAMYFCAARDRPYEQYFGPGTRLTVT.

This clone has just a few counts. The chain links TRBV7-6 to TRBJ2-1, with D perhaps matching TRBD2 (6 bases). CDR1 is SGHVS and CDR2 is FNYEAQ in the germline V gene. The CDR3 length is 15 residues. V lost 2 bases, J lost 0 bases, and 8 bases lay in between. CDR3 residues: CASSLLAYSYNEQFF. For the CDR3, the DNA is TGTGCCAGCAGCTTACTAGCGTACTCCTACAATGAGCAGTTCTTC.

The V and J genes are TRBV27 and TRBJ2-7; TRBD2 is a possible D gene (6 bases). The ends were cut back, 1 base at V and 7 bases at J, with 17 bases in the middle. Germline V CDR1 and CDR2: MNHEY, SMNVEV (reference sequence). The CDR3 consists of 15 residues. The CDR3 DNA reads TGTGCCAGCAGTTTATTGGCTAGCGCAATTGGGGAGCAGTACTTC. Translated: CASSLLASAIGEQYF.

The V gene is TRBV4-2, the J gene TRBJ2-7; 8 nucleotides match TRBD2. Trimming took 2 bases from V and 2 from J; bases not matched to a gene: 5. CDR3 length: 15 amino acids. Germline CDR1 and CDR2: LGHNA and YNFKEQ. The CDR3 sequence is CASSQNPGGTYEQYF. The CDR3 DNA follows: TGTGCCAGCAGCCAAAACCCGGGAGGGACCTACGAGCAGTACTTC.

The chain links TRBV6-5 to TRBJ2-1; 10 bases are a match to TRBD2. The germline gives CDR1 MNHEY, CDR2 SVGAGI. The CDR3 loop spans 16 amino acids. Trimming took 0 bases from V and 9 from J; bases not matched to a gene: 8. The DNA for the CDR3 is TGTGCCAGCAGTTACTCGTCCAGCGGGAGGGCCGGTGAGCAGTTCTTC. Its translation: CASSYSSSGRAGEQFF.

This chain joins TRBV11-3 and TRBJ2-7; D perhaps matches TRBD1 (5 bases). The CDR3 runs 13 residues. V was shortened by 3 bases and J by 10 bases, with 16 bases between the two germline ends. Germline V lookup: CDR1 SGHNT, CDR2 YENEEA. CDR3 DNA: TGTGCCAGCAGCTTGGGGCGGCAGGGCTTTCAGTACTTC. Protein product: CASSLGRQGFQYF.

This clone was seen a few times. The chain links TRBV7-2 to TRBJ2-1; a possible D gene is TRBD1 (6 bases). V lost 2 bases and J 5 bases, leaving 13 bases between the germline ends. The CDR3 is made up of 15 amino acids. CDR1 SGHTA and CDR2 FQGNSA come from the germline V gene. The CDR3 bases are TGTGCCAGCAGCTTAATTCTGGGGGCCGACAATGAGCAGTTCTTC. This translates into CASSLILGADNEQFF.

The gene calls are TRBV5-1 and TRBJ2-7, with a tentative D call TRBD2 (6 bases). The germline V gene has CDR1 SGHRS and CDR2 YFSETQ. V lost 4 bases to trimming and J lost 2 bases, with 13 bases between them. The CDR3 runs 14 residues. Here the CDR3 reads CASSRPEGAYEQYF. DNA of the CDR3: TGCGCCAGCAGCCGACCGGAGGGCGCCTACGAGCAGTACTTC.

In its sample, this clone was seen once. V is TRBV7-8 and J is TRBJ2-3; D is undetermined. This CDR3 has 14 residues. V lost 4 bases to trimming and J lost 0 bases, with 8 bases between them. Germline lookup yields CDR1 SGHVS and CDR2 FQNEAQ. This chain's CDR3 is CASSSSESTDTQYF. The CDR3 DNA reads as TGTGCCAGCAGCTCCTCAGAGAGCACAGATACGCAGTATTTT.

This sequence joins TRBV5-4 and TRBJ1-2; TRBD1 might be the D (5 bases). The germline gives CDR1 SGHNT, CDR2 YYREEE (reference sequence). V was shortened by 7 bases and J by 8 bases, with 18 bases between the two germline ends. The CDR3 runs 13 residues. The CDR3 sequence: CASRIDLSGGYTF. For the CDR3, the DNA is TGTGCCAGCCGCATCGATCTTTCAGGGGGCTACACCTTC.

The CDR3 protein is CASSFSDGAGANVLTF. The CDR3 DNA reads as TGTGCCAGCAGCTTCTCCGACGGAGCTGGGGCCAACGTCCTGACTTTC. The V and J genes are TRBV7-9 and TRBJ2-6; D ambiguous. V dropped 3 bases and J dropped 2 bases, with 11 bases sitting between them. CDR1 and CDR2 from the germline V gene are SEHNR and FQNEAQ (reference sequence). The CDR3 runs to 16 residues.